The table lists the clone carrying this T cell receptor beta chain with a count of one. The antigen remains undetermined. This was a deep-level run. TCRdb keeps only in-frame clones here, not all; method: immunoSEQ multiplex PCR. Found here are 2.3 million or so clones, 85% to 95% of them singletons; the top ten hold approximately 0.4%. This sample stems from a study of shared clonotypes between healthy human individuals. The CDR3 runs to 16 residues. Trimming took 6 bases from V and 2 from J, leaving 16 bases between them. Germline CDR1 reads MNHNY; CDR2 reads SVGAGI (reference sequence). Naive CD45RA+ and memory CD45RA-negative subsets were split from CD4+ cells. Study-wide results and caveats: Generally, naive subsets (rather than memory subsets) showed larger estimated richness.

The sample consisted of naive CD4+ T cells from PBMCs. The subset was: CD45RA+ positively selected. The clonotype was recovered from a man between 18 and 35 years old in good health. Some clones in this sample may be carry-over from other donors' samples. The chain carries TRBV6-6 and TRBJ1-4; a possible D gene is TRBD1 (5 bases). The DNA of the CDR3 is TGTGCCAGCAGCGTGAGGGGAGGACGGACTAATGAAAAACTGTTTTTT. It translates to CASSVRGGRTNEKLFF.